The T cell receptor beta chain described here comes from a study of blood T cell repertoires in COVID-19. Study background: Donors in the United States, Italy and Spain gave samples during acute or convalescent COVID-19.

Clones were read by immunoSEQ multiplex PCR, and TCRdb kept only the in-frame ones, dropping some. The sample lists about 110,000 clones, roughly 80% occurring once. The source of this sequence is a human donor in a cohort sampled during active or convalescent COVID-19. What was sequenced was peripheral blood.

The CDR3 nucleotides read TGTGCCAGCAGCGTAGGGCAGGGGAGCAAGCGTGAGCAGTTCTTC. Translating it yields CASSVGQGSKREQFF. V and J are TRBV9 and TRBJ2-1; the D gene is possibly TRBD1 (6 bases). The length of the CDR3 is 15 residues. The germline CDR1 and CDR2 sequences are SGDLS and YYNGEE. Trimming removed 0 bases at V and 9 bases at J, with 16 bases between.